This T cell receptor (beta chain) was sequenced for a study of beta chain features in type 1 diabetes. Broader study findings: All four CD4+ subsets from Type 1 diabetes patients carried moderately but significantly shorter TCRB CDR3s. A greater similarity of naive, central memory and Treg TCRB repertoires was seen among patients than among healthy donors.

The J segment lost 5 bases and the V segment lost 6 bases, leaving 5 bases of the junction unmatched. The V gene's germline CDR1 is MNHNY and CDR2 SVGAGI (reference sequence). This CDR3 contains 14 residues. The sequenced template was cDNA made from the entire isolated RNA. Measured with immunoSEQ multiplex PCR; TCRdb has only the in-frame clones, and not every one. The sample holds a few hundred thousand clones, over 8.5% seen once. The single heparinised draw taken from each donor contained approximately 100 mL of blood on average. This clone was recorded a few times. Its matching antigen is unknown.

The chain carries TRBV6-6 and TRBJ2-2, with 8 bases aligning to TRBD2. The sample taken for sequencing was central memory CD4+ T cells from blood. The receptor's source is a man aged 25 to 45 with type 1 diabetes. DNA for the CDR3: TGTGCCAGCAGGTCCCGGGAGGGTACCGGGGAGCTGTTTTTT. This codes for CASRSREGTGELFF.